These 8 T cell receptor beta chains were all obtained from the same sample, sequenced in a study of T cells after yellow fever vaccination. TCRdb re-derived calls from the 5' RACE reads in MiXCR, one entry per CDR3 protein. Among some 300,000 distinct CDR3 sequences listed, around 8.6% were seen once. The sample was CD4+ T cells sorted from PBMCs, taken 5 days after the yellow fever booster vaccination. The receptors derive from a man aged 18-30 years who received the YFV17D yellow fever vaccine.

The table lists this clonotype with a few counts. This rearrangement joins TRBV20-1 to TRBJ2-3; a weak D match, TRBD1 (5 bases). The CDR3 runs 15 residues. CDR1 is DFQATT, CDR2 SNEGSKA, per germline (reference sequence). Between the trimmed V and J ends, which lost 0 bases and 4 bases, there was a span of 14 bases. The chain's CDR3 is CSARDRQGGADTQYF. In DNA, the CDR3 is TGCAGTGCTAGAGATCGGCAGGGTGGGGCAGATACGCAGTATTTT.

This clonotype was seen a handful of times. The chain links TRBV3-1 to TRBJ1-4; D unclear. The CDR3 has 13 residues. V gave up 0 bases and J gave up 9 bases, with 8 bases separating them. Germline CDR1 reads LGHDT; CDR2 reads YNNKEL (reference sequence). The DNA of the CDR3 is TGTGCCAGCAGCCAAGACGGACGCCAAAAACTGTTTTTT. Translating gives CASSQDGRQKLFF.

Only a few counts were recorded for this clonotype. This chain links TRBV20-1 with TRBJ1-5; 8 bases match TRBD1. V was pared by 3 bases and J by 9 bases, with 13 bases of the junction left unmatched. The CDR3 sequence is 15 residues long. Germline CDR1 and CDR2: DFQATT and SNEGSKA (reference sequence). The CDR3: CSASVGRGPQGPQHF. As DNA, the CDR3 is TGCAGTGCTAGCGTAGGCAGGGGGCCTCAGGGGCCCCAGCATTTT.

This chain joins TRBV7-2 and TRBJ2-7; D not resolved. Per the germline V gene, CDR1 is SGHTA and CDR2 is FQGNSA. The V end was cut by 2 bases, the J end by 1 base, with 9 bases between. This CDR3 contains 14 residues. CDR3 coding DNA: TGTGCCAGCAGCTTAAGCAGGACGTCCTACGAGCAGTACGTC. Protein sequence: CASSLSRTSYEQYV.

Written as DNA, the CDR3 is TGTGCCAGCTCACCTTGGGTGGGGGCTCGCACTGAAGCTTTCTTT. Its translation is CASSPWVGARTEAFF. The rearrangement links TRBV18 to TRBJ1-1, with a weak D call TRBD1 (6 bases). The CDR3 has 15 amino acids. V lost 3 bases to trimming and J lost 4 bases, with 15 bases between them. The germline gives CDR1 KGHSH, CDR2 LQKENI.

The rearrangement uses TRBV20-1 and TRBJ1-5, with D unclear. The CDR3 has 13 amino acids. Trimming took 4 bases from V and 2 from J, leaving 9 bases between them. Per the germline V gene, CDR1 is DFQATT and CDR2 is SNEGSKA (reference sequence). CDR3 in DNA: TGCAGTGCTATAGATGACGGCAATCAGCCCCAGCATTTT. Protein product: CSAIDDGNQPQHF.

The table lists this clonotype with many counts. V usage is TRBV7-9 and J usage is TRBJ2-6, with D unclear. The V gene's germline CDR1 is SEHNR and CDR2 FQNEAQ (reference sequence). CDR3 length: 18 amino acids. The ends were cut back, 5 bases at V and 0 bases at J, with 17 bases in the middle. The CDR3: CASSLLWAAYSGANVLTF. In DNA, the CDR3 is TGTGCCAGCAGCCTCCTCTGGGCAGCATACTCTGGGGCCAACGTCCTGACTTTC.

The chain carries TRBV4-1 and TRBJ2-2, with 11 bases identical to TRBD2. After removal of 7 bases from V and 0 bases from J, the junction contained 10 bases not matched to a gene. Germline V lookup: CDR1 MGHRA, CDR2 YSYEKL. CDR3 size: 18 residues. The CDR3 nucleotides read TGCGCCAGCACCCTAGGGGGGGGACTAGCGGCGAACACCGGGGAGCTGTTTTTT. Its protein is CASTLGGGLAANTGELFF.